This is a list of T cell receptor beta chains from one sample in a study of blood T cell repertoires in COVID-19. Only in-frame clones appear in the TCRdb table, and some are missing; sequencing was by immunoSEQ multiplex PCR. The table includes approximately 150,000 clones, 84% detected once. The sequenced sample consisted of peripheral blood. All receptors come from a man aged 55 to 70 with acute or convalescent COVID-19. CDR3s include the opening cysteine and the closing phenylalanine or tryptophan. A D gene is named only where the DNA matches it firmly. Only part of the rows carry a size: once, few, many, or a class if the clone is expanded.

DNA: TGTGCCAGTAGTACGGCCTTGGGCAGTTCTAACTATGGCTACACCTTC
CDR3: CASSTALGSSNYGYTF
size: .
J: TRBJ1-2
V: TRBV19
D: .

DNA: TGTGCCAGCAGGTCAGGGGGCCCCAACACTGAAGCTTTCTTT
CDR3: CASRSGGPNTEAFF
size: .
J: TRBJ1-1
V: TRBV28
D: TRBD1

DNA: TGTGCTAGTGGTCTTCAGGCTACTAGCGGCCGTATTAACGAGCAGTACTTC
CDR3: CASGLQATSGRINEQYF
size: .
J: TRBJ2-7
V: TRBV12-5
D: TRBD2

DNA: TGTGCCAGCTCCCGATCTGGGACAGACGCGAACACCGGGGAGCTGTTTTTT
CDR3: CASSRSGTDANTGELFF
size: .
J: TRBJ2-2
V: TRBV18
D: TRBD1

DNA: TGCGCCAGCAGTGAGGGACAGAACTATGGCTACACCTTC
CDR3: CASSEGQNYGYTF
size: .
J: TRBJ1-2
V: TRBV10-2
D: .

DNA: TGTGCCAGCAGTAACAGACAGGGCTATAATTCACCCCTCCACTTT
CDR3: CASSNRQGYNSPLHF
size: .
J: TRBJ1-6
V: TRBV28
D: TRBD1

DNA: TGTGCCAGCAGTTTACCCATGAGCTCCTATAATTCACCCCTCCACTTT
CDR3: CASSLPMSSYNSPLHF
size: .
J: TRBJ1-6
V: TRBV28
D: .

DNA: TGTGCTAGTGGTTTGGTAATTTCAGGGGGTTGGACCGGGGAGCTGTTTTTT
CDR3: CASGLVISGGWTGELFF
size: .
J: TRBJ2-2
V: TRBV12-5
D: TRBD1

DNA: TGTGCCAGCAGTGTACGGATAGCGGCGAACACCGGGGAGCTGTTTTTT
CDR3: CASSVRIAANTGELFF
size: .
J: TRBJ2-2
V: TRBV2
D: .

DNA: TGCAGTGCTAGTGAACTAGCGGGGAGGCGCGAGCAGTACTTC
CDR3: CSASELAGRREQYF
size: .
J: TRBJ2-7
V: TRBV20-1
D: TRBD2

DNA: TGTGCCACCAGTGATCACACCGCGGAGCGAGTGGATACGCAGTATTTT
CDR3: CATSDHTAERVDTQYF
size: .
J: TRBJ2-3
V: TRBV24-1
D: .

DNA: TGTGCCAGCAGAGGACAGGGGGGGGGCTACGAGCAGTACTTC
CDR3: CASRGQGGGYEQYF
size: once
J: TRBJ2-7
V: TRBV6-5
D: TRBD1

DNA: TGTGCCAGTAGTGTCACAGGGGGAGGGGCAGATACGCAGTATTTT
CDR3: CASSVTGGGADTQYF
size: .
J: TRBJ2-3
V: TRBV19
D: .

DNA: TGTGCCATGGAGGCTAGCGGGAGACCGGATACGCAGTATTTT
CDR3: CAMEASGRPDTQYF
size: once
J: TRBJ2-3
V: TRBV7-9
D: TRBD2

DNA: TGTGCCAGTAGTATAGACAGCGGGCCAGATACGCAGTATTTT
CDR3: CASSIDSGPDTQYF
size: .
J: TRBJ2-3
V: TRBV19
D: .

DNA: TGTGCCAGCAGCGTAATCGCGGGAGGGCCGGACACCGGGGAGCTGTTTTTT
CDR3: CASSVIAGGPDTGELFF
size: .
J: TRBJ2-2
V: TRBV9
D: TRBD2